These T cell receptor beta chains were read from a single sample in a study of T cell responses to AZD1222 COVID-19 vaccine. Sequenced by immunoSEQ multiplex PCR; TCRdb stores in-frame clones only, minus some. The table records 150,000 to 160,000 clones, around 87% of them present only once. Sequencing was performed on peripheral blood, taken 28 days after the second AZD1222 dose. The origin of the receptors is an adult who received the AZD1222 COVID-19 vaccine. Both conserved end residues are part of each CDR3. The listing skips clone size in some rows; elsewhere it reads once, few, many or a size class.

TRBV5-4,NA,TRBJ2-2,CASSPGGRRAGTGELFF
TRBV7-2,NA,TRBJ2-7,CASSSLGTSGSSHEQYF
TRBV18,NA,TRBJ1-5,CASSPGTGNQPQHF
TRBV28,few,TRBJ1-6,CASSFGDRASGSPLHF
TRBV5-6,NA,TRBJ1-3,CASSPRQYRGNTIYF
TRBV9,NA,TRBJ2-1,CASSPRTSGSSSYNEQFF
TRBV5-1,NA,TRBJ2-5,CASSKGTGEKETQYF
TRBV4-3,NA,TRBJ1-5,CASSQDRGLNQPQHF
TRBV29-1,NA,TRBJ2-2,CSVVSHLNTGELFF
TRBV6-1,NA,TRBJ1-2,CASSEGRGGYTF
TRBV4-3,NA,TRBJ2-2,CASSKRSETTGELFF
TRBV5-4,once,TRBJ2-1,CASSAGQGALNEQFF
TRBV7-2,NA,TRBJ2-1,CASSLDWTYNEQFF
TRBV12-3/TRBV12-4,NA,TRBJ2-2,CASSLGELFF
TRBV7-7,NA,TRBJ2-4,CASRINRGRANIQYF
TRBV19,once,TRBJ1-6,CASSIGGGSGSPLHF
TRBV6-4,NA,TRBJ2-2,CASRQGPLGTGELFF
TRBV29-1,few,TRBJ2-1,CSVDKAGGSYNEQFF